These 20 T cell receptor beta chains came from one sample sequenced in a study of shared clonotypes between healthy human individuals. The method was immunoSEQ multiplex PCR; TCRdb's version includes in-frame clones alone and lacks a portion of them. This table has 2 million to 2.5 million clones, approximately 95% appearing once. Sequences were obtained from naive CD4+ T cells from PBMCs. Subset indicated: CD45RA+ positively selected. All receptors derive from a man younger than 35 in good health. Some clones in this sample may be carry-over from other donors' samples.

This chain uses TRBV5-1 with TRBJ1-3, with D hard to call. The germline gives CDR1 SGHRS, CDR2 YFSETQ. V dropped 0 bases and J dropped 2 bases, with 9 bases sitting between them. The CDR3 spans 15 residues. DNA for the CDR3: TGCGCCAGCAGCTTGGGACTGAAAGCTGGAAACACCATATATTTT. Translation: CASSLGLKAGNTIYF.

The chain employs TRBV18 and TRBJ1-1; a possible D gene is TRBD1 (5 bases). The CDR3 consists of 15 residues. V gave up 6 bases and J gave up 1 base, with 15 bases separating them. The V gene's germline CDR1 is KGHSH and CDR2 LQKENI. CDR3 bases: TGTGCCAGCTCCGCGGGGCCGGGGCCGAACACTGAAGCTTTCTTT. This gives the protein CASSAGPGPNTEAFF.

This clone was counted a single time. The chain recombines TRBV7-9 with TRBJ2-1, with D possibly matching TRBD1 (8 bases). Trimming left V 4 bases short and J 10 bases short, with 14 bases between. Germline-derived CDR1 and CDR2 are SEHNR and FQNEAQ (reference sequence). The CDR3 spans 13 residues. CDR3 amino acids: CASSSYRGGEQFF. The CDR3 nucleotides read TGTGCCAGCAGCTCCTACAGGGGGGGAGAGCAGTTCTTC.

This chain connects TRBV6-5 to TRBJ2-1, with D uncertain. CDR3 length: 13 residues. V was clipped by 6 bases and J by 8 bases, with 14 bases between them. Looked up from germline, CDR1 is MNHEY and CDR2 is SVGAGI. In nucleotides, the CDR3 is TGTGCCAGCAGCGGGCCCAGCCGCGATGAGCAGTTCTTC. It translates to CASSGPSRDEQFF.

The chain is built from TRBV29-1 and TRBJ2-1, with D perhaps matching TRBD2 (5 bases). With 6 bases removed from V and 6 bases from J, the gap between germline ends came to 18 bases. This CDR3 has 14 amino acids. Germline loops: CDR1 SQVTM, CDR2 ANQGSEA. CDR3 in amino acids: CSVVPLKSGNEQFF. Written as DNA, the CDR3 is TGCAGCGTCGTCCCCCTAAAAAGCGGCAATGAGCAGTTCTTC.

This clone was counted once. The gene calls are TRBV5-1 and TRBJ2-5, with TRBD2 as a possible D gene (6 bases). The ends were cut back, 1 base at V and 3 bases at J, with 16 bases in the middle. Germline CDR1 is SGHRS and CDR2 is YFSETQ. CDR3 size: 16 residues. DNA of the CDR3: TGCGCCAGCAGCTTGACCGGGACCCCGGGGGAAGAGACCCAGTACTTC. Protein product: CASSLTGTPGEETQYF. The complete variable domain, with remaining parts taken from reference TRBV5-1 and TRBJ2-5, reads KAGVTQTPRYLIKTRGQQVTLSCSPISGHRSVSWYQQTPGQGLQFLFEYFSETQRNKGNFPGRFSGRQFSNSRSEMNVSTLELGDSALYLCASSLTGTPGEETQYFGPGTRLLVL.

This chain links TRBV6-1 with TRBJ1-5, with 7 bases that match TRBD1. V trimming: 4 bases; J trimming: 1 base; junction bases outside the gene matches: 10. From germline, CDR1 is MNHNS and CDR2 SASEGT. The CDR3 is 17 amino acids. This CDR3 is CASSAGTDSRSNQPQHF. The CDR3 nucleotides read TGTGCCAGCAGTGCCGGGACAGATTCTAGGAGCAATCAGCCCCAGCATTTT.

This clone was observed a few times. Other DNA variants within this sample encode the same CDR3. The V call is TRBV30, the J call TRBJ2-1; D ambiguous. Germline V gives CDR1 GTSNPN, CDR2 SVGIG (reference sequence). This CDR3 has 13 residues. The germline V and J ends were trimmed by 1 base and 1 base, with 5 bases remaining between them. CDR3 DNA sequence: TGTGCCTGGAGTGAAGATTCCTACAATGAGCAGTTCTTC. Translation: CAWSEDSYNEQFF. The whole variable domain, filled in from reference TRBV30 and TRBJ2-1, reads SQTIHQWPATLVQPVGSPLSLECTVEGTSNPNLYWYRQAAGRGLQLLFYSVGIGQISSEVPQNLSASRPQDRQFILSSKKLLLSDSGFYLCAWSEDSYNEQFFGPGTRLTVL.

This chain connects TRBV5-1 to TRBJ2-1; 12 bases match TRBD1. The CDR3 length is 15 residues. Per the germline V gene, CDR1 is SGHRS and CDR2 is YFSETQ. V trimming: 4 bases; J trimming: 8 bases; junction bases outside the gene matches: 7. CDR3 DNA sequence: TGCGCCAGCAGCCCAGGGACAGGGGGCATCGATGAGCAGTTCTTC. It encodes CASSPGTGGIDEQFF. Full variable domain (missing parts from reference TRBV5-1 and TRBJ2-1): KAGVTQTPRYLIKTRGQQVTLSCSPISGHRSVSWYQQTPGQGLQFLFEYFSETQRNKGNFPGRFSGRQFSNSRSEMNVSTLELGDSALYLCASSPGTGGIDEQFFGPGTRLTVL.

The J gene is TRBJ1-2, the V gene TRBV28; D not resolved. The length of the CDR3 is 11 residues. Trimming removed 3 bases from V and 10 bases from J, with 9 bases in between. From germline, CDR1 is MDHEN and CDR2 SYDVKM. The CDR3, as DNA: TGTGCCAGCAGTTTGGGAGCACACTACACCTTC. This gives the protein CASSLGAHYTF.

The table lists this clone with a count of one. This chain connects TRBV28 to TRBJ1-1, with D possibly TRBD1 on 5 matching bases. The germline V gene has CDR1 MDHEN and CDR2 SYDVKM. V shed 6 bases and J shed 2 bases, with 16 bases lying between them. CDR3 length: 15 residues. CDR3 nucleotides: TGTGCCAGCAGATCTGAATGGAGGGGAAACACTGAAGCTTTCTTT. It specifies CASRSEWRGNTEAFF.

The chain joins TRBV5-1 to TRBJ1-1; D gene unclear. V was cut by 5 bases and J by 1 base, with 18 bases left in between. Germline V gene lookup returns CDR1 SGHRS and CDR2 YFSETQ. The CDR3 consists of 16 residues. CDR3 DNA sequence: TGCGCCAGCAGAACCCGACCCGGCGACCCGAACACTGAAGCTTTCTTT. Amino acid sequence: CASRTRPGDPNTEAFF.

Concerning this clone itself: Other DNA sequences in the sample encode the same CDR3. V and J are TRBV19 and TRBJ1-2; the D gene is possibly TRBD1 (6 bases). V gave up 5 bases and J gave up 2 bases, with 9 bases separating them. The CDR3 length is 13 residues. The germline CDR1 and CDR2 sequences are LNHDA and SQIVND (reference sequence). CDR3 residues: CASSLDRNYGYTF. CDR3 in DNA: TGTGCCAGTAGTCTCGACAGGAACTATGGCTACACCTTC.

The chain is built from TRBV18 and TRBJ1-2; D not certain. CDR3 length: 14 amino acids. V lost 2 bases and J lost 0, with 7 bases in between. Germline-derived CDR1 and CDR2 are KGHSH and LQKENI. This CDR3 is CASSPISPNYGYTF. The CDR3, as DNA: TGTGCCAGCTCACCAATTAGTCCTAACTATGGCTACACCTTC.

The V and J genes are TRBV28 and TRBJ1-6; maybe TRBD1 (5 bases). Germline CDR1 and CDR2: MDHEN and SYDVKM. CDR3 length: 14 amino acids. The V end lost 10 bases, the J end lost 7 bases, and 17 bases lay between the germline ends. The CDR3, as DNA: TGTGCCACCTCCTTCGGCGCAGGGAATTCACCCCTCCACTTT. Protein sequence: CATSFGAGNSPLHF.

This chain links TRBV25-1 with TRBJ1-6, with 8 bases that match TRBD1. CDR1 MGHDK and CDR2 SYGVNS come from the germline V gene. V trimming: 4 bases; J trimming: 11 bases; junction bases outside the gene matches: 7. The CDR3 loop spans 14 amino acids. CDR3 in DNA: TGTGCCAGCAGTGGACAGGGGCGAGGGGCACCCCTCCACTTT. It is translated as CASSGQGRGAPLHF.

The J gene is TRBJ2-1, the V gene TRBV5-1; 7 bases are a match to TRBD2. This CDR3 has 15 residues. With 1 base clipped from V and 8 bases from J, the junction kept 9 bases outside the gene matches. CDR1 and CDR2 from the germline V gene are SGHRS and YFSETQ. CDR3 sequence reads: CASSLPVGTKDEQFF. CDR3 sequence (DNA): TGCGCCAGCAGCTTGCCTGTGGGGACTAAAGATGAGCAGTTCTTC. Variable domain in full (rest from reference TRBV5-1 and TRBJ2-1): KAGVTQTPRYLIKTRGQQVTLSCSPISGHRSVSWYQQTPGQGLQFLFEYFSETQRNKGNFPGRFSGRQFSNSRSEMNVSTLELGDSALYLCASSLPVGTKDEQFFGPGTRLTVL.

The rearrangement links TRBV23-1 to TRBJ2-5, with TRBD2 as a possible D gene (5 bases). TRBV23-1 is reported as an ORF; its role is uncertain. This CDR3 contains 10 residues. The CDR3 sequence: CAGRGETQYF. The DNA of the CDR3 is TGCGCAGGACGGGGAGAGACCCAGTACTTC.

The chain has TRBV18 and TRBJ2-7, with unresolved D. The germline gives CDR1 KGHSH, CDR2 LQKENI. The CDR3 runs 16 residues. The V end was cut by 1 base, the J end by 0 bases, with 13 bases between. The CDR3 reads CASSPQTAAGSYEQYF. CDR3 nucleotide sequence: TGTGCCAGCTCACCACAGACGGCAGCTGGCTCCTACGAGCAGTACTTC. Full variable domain (remainder filled in from reference TRBV18 and TRBJ2-7): NAGVMQNPRHLVRRRGQEARLRCSPMKGHSHVYWYRQLPEEGLKFMVYLQKENIIDESGMPKERFSAEFPKEGPSILRIQQVVRGDSAAYFCASSPQTAAGSYEQYFGPGTRLTVT.

The table lists this clone with a count of one. V and J are TRBV18 and TRBJ2-7, with 10 bases identical to TRBD1. The CDR3 has 14 residues. CDR1 KGHSH and CDR2 LQKENI come from the germline V gene. J gave up 0 bases and V 5 bases, and 1 base lay outside the gene matches. This CDR3 is CASSRQGASYEQYF. In nucleotides, the CDR3 is TGTGCCAGCTCAAGACAGGGGGCCTCCTACGAGCAGTACTTC.